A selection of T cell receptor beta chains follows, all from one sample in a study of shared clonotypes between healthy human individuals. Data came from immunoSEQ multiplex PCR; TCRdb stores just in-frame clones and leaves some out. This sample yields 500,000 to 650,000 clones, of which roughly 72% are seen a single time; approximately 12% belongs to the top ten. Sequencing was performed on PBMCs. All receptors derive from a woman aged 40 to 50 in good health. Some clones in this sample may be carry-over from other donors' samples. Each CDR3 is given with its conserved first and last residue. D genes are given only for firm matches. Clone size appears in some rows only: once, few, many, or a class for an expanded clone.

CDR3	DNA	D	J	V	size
CASSRAWLAGGPSEQFF	TGCGCCAGCAGCCGGGCATGGCTAGCGGGGGGCCCCAGTGAGCAGTTCTTC	TRBD2	TRBJ2-1	TRBV4-3	.
CASSPAGGRTDTQYF	TGTGCCAGCAGCCCCGCCGGGGGAAGGACAGATACGCAGTATTTT	.	TRBJ2-3	TRBV9	once
CASSFVRWDKSYEQYF	TGTGCCAGCAGCTTTGTTCGCTGGGACAAATCCTACGAGCAGTACTTC	.	TRBJ2-7	TRBV5-4	.
CASSAGTAAYNEQFF	TGTGCTAGCAGCGCCGGGACAGCAGCCTACAATGAGCAGTTCTTC	TRBD1	TRBJ2-1	TRBV7-7	.
CSAKEEKLFF	TGCAGTGCTAAAGAGGAAAAACTGTTTTTT	.	TRBJ1-4	TRBV20-1	few
CASSLAGRYNEQFF	TGTGCCAGCAGCTTAGCGGGCAGATACAATGAGCAGTTCTTC	.	TRBJ2-1	TRBV7-6	.
CASSLTDDQPQHF	TGTGCCAGCAGCTTAACAGATGATCAGCCCCAGCATTTT	.	TRBJ1-5	TRBV7-6	few
CASSWVGTSGSYEQYF	TGTGCCAGCAGTTGGGTGGGGACTAGCGGCTCCTACGAGCAGTACTTC	TRBD2	TRBJ2-7	TRBV27	.
CASSLSRGSGELFF	TGTGCCAGCAGTTTATCAAGGGGAAGCGGGGAGCTGTTTTTT	.	TRBJ2-2	TRBV27	.
CASNIRSSYEQYF	TGTGCCAGCAACATCAGGAGCTCCTACGAGCAGTACTTC	.	TRBJ2-7	TRBV2	.
CASSFPRLTGELFF	TGTGCCAGCAGCTTCCCACGATTAACCGGGGAGCTGTTTTTT	.	TRBJ2-2	TRBV7-2	.
CASRPDRAGNQPQHF	TGCGCCAGCAGACCTGACAGGGCTGGCAATCAGCCCCAGCATTTT	TRBD1	TRBJ1-5	TRBV5-1	.
CASSRTGQAVSYEQYF	TGTGCCAGCAGCCGGACGGGACAGGCGGTCTCCTACGAGCAGTACTTC	TRBD1	TRBJ2-7	TRBV5-5	few
CASSPLGSNKETQYF	TGTGCCAGCAGTCCCCTGGGCAGCAACAAAGAGACCCAGTACTTC	.	TRBJ2-5	TRBV28	.
CASSLGDGPTTEAFF	TGCGCCAGCAGCTTGGGGGACGGTCCGACCACTGAAGCTTTCTTT	.	TRBJ1-1	TRBV5-1	.
CASSYGDYEQYF	TGTGCCAGCAGCTATGGGGACTACGAGCAGTACTTC	.	TRBJ2-7	TRBV7-8	.
CASSQPEYGYTF	TGCGCCAGCAGTCAACCGGAGTATGGCTACACCTTC	.	TRBJ1-2	TRBV23-1	.
CASATSEVADTQYF	TGTGCCAGCGCAACTAGCGAGGTTGCAGATACGCAGTATTTT	TRBD2	TRBJ2-3	TRBV6-1	few
CASRPRDRAYTF	TGTGCCAGCAGACCTCGGGACAGGGCTTATACCTTC	TRBD1	TRBJ1-2	TRBV28	few
CASSQESSGIGAYEQYF	TGCGCCAGCAGCCAAGAGTCTAGCGGGATTGGGGCCTACGAGCAGTACTTC	TRBD2	TRBJ2-7	TRBV4-3	.
CASRLSGEAGQPQHF	TGTGCCAGCAGACTATCAGGGGAGGCGGGTCAGCCCCAGCATTTT	.	TRBJ1-5	TRBV6-5	.
CASSLMSNQPQHF	TGTGCCAGCAGCTTAATGAGCAATCAGCCCCAGCATTTT	.	TRBJ1-5	TRBV7-9	few
CASLRSGQETQYF	TGTGCCAGCCTTCGTAGCGGCCAAGAGACCCAGTACTTC	.	TRBJ2-5	TRBV6-1	.
CASSLLGAANEQFF	TGTGCCAGCAGTTTACTGGGGGCAGCCAATGAGCAGTTCTTC	.	TRBJ2-1	TRBV28	.
CASSLTGTPSTDTQYF	TGCGCCAGCAGCTTAACCGGGACACCGAGCACAGATACGCAGTATTTT	.	TRBJ2-3	TRBV5-1	.
CASSPVERYEKLFF	TGTGCCAGCAGCCCGGTGGAGCGCTATGAAAAACTGTTTTTT	.	TRBJ1-4	TRBV7-2	.
CASSVGLADYNEQFF	TGTGCCAGCAGCGTAGGACTAGCGGACTACAATGAGCAGTTCTTC	TRBD2	TRBJ2-1	TRBV9	few
CASNDRAGGEQYF	TGTGCCAGCAACGACAGAGCCGGTGGCGAGCAGTACTTC	.	TRBJ2-7	TRBV7-2	.
CASSTQGADTQYF	TGTGCCAGTAGTACCCAGGGGGCAGATACGCAGTATTTT	TRBD1	TRBJ2-3	TRBV19	.
CASSRSQLIDRGRPYVLTF	TGTGCCAGCAGCCGATCACAGCTAATAGACAGGGGGCGCCCCTACGTCCTGACTTTC	TRBD1	TRBJ2-6	TRBV11-2	.
CASSRGQKVNYGYTF	TGTGCCAGCAGCCGGGGGCAGAAAGTTAACTATGGCTACACCTTC	.	TRBJ1-2	TRBV6-5	.